These 24 T cell receptor beta chains originate from one sample sequenced in a study of graft-versus-host responses after intestinal transplantation. Measured with immunoSEQ multiplex PCR; TCRdb has only the in-frame clones, and not every one. The data contain 35,000 to 45,000 clones, roughly 91% of them singletons. The specimen was PBMCs, collected about 270 days after transplant. These receptors were obtained from a human patient who received an intestinal transplant, so some T cells may come from the graft donor.

With regard to this clone: Germline and junction disagree at one end, which may indicate a read error. V usage is TRBV5-8 and J usage is TRBJ1-3; D might be TRBD1 (5 bases). The CDR3 loop spans 15 amino acids. Germline V gene data show CDR1 as SGHTS and CDR2 as YDEGEE. The chain's CDR3 is CASSYSGGAGNTIYF. CDR3 nucleotide sequence: TGTGCCAGCAGCTACAGTGGAGGGGCTGGGAACACCATATATTTT.

J is TRBJ2-3 and V is TRBV7-9; a possible D gene is TRBD1 (6 bases). V was shortened by 3 bases and J by 0 bases, with 16 bases between the two germline ends. This CDR3 region has 17 residues. Looked up from germline, CDR1 is SEHNR and CDR2 is FQNEAQ (reference sequence). The CDR3 DNA follows: TGTGCCAGCAGCTTTTTGGGGCAGGGGATCAGCACAGATACGCAGTATTTT. It codes for CASSFLGQGISTDTQYF.

Worth noting for this clone: Relative to the germline gene, one junction end is altered; a read error may explain this. Other DNA sequences in the same sample also yield this CDR3. The genes are TRBV6-1 and TRBJ1-4; D ambiguous. The CDR3 is 15 residues long. CDR1 is MNHNS, CDR2 SASEGT, per germline. CDR3 sequence reads: CASSDIRAYPKGLFF. CDR3 in DNA: TGTGCCAGTAGTGACATACGGGCCTATCCTAAAGGGCTGTTTTTT.

CDR3 in DNA: TGTGCCAGTAGTACCCAGGGATACTTGGAAAAACTGTTTTTT. It translates to CASSTQGYLEKLFF. The rearrangement uses TRBV19 and TRBJ1-4; perhaps TRBD1 as D (5 bases). Germline lookup yields CDR1 LNHDA and CDR2 SQIVND (reference sequence). CDR3 length equals 14 residues. V was shortened by 4 bases and J by 8 bases, with 14 bases between the two germline ends.

This rearrangement joins TRBV5-1 to TRBJ2-3; D possibly corresponds to TRBD2 (6 bases). The CDR3 spans 16 residues. Trimming stripped 5 bases from V and 0 bases from J, with 16 bases between. Germline CDR1 reads SGHRS; CDR2 reads YFSETQ. This CDR3 reads CASRPRGTPSTDTQYF. CDR3 in DNA: TGCGCCAGCAGACCCCGGGGGACCCCTAGCACAGATACGCAGTATTTT.

This sequence joins TRBV5-5 and TRBJ2-4, with D unclear. Trimming stripped 4 bases from V and 0 bases from J, with 17 bases between. The CDR3 loop spans 17 amino acids. Germline lookup yields CDR1 SGHKS and CDR2 YYEKEE (reference sequence). The CDR3, as DNA: TGTGCCAGCAGCCCCATGTTGCCACTTCTAGCCAAAAACATTCAGTACTTC. As protein: CASSPMLPLLAKNIQYF.

The chain carries TRBV5-1 and TRBJ1-1, with 7 bases lining up with TRBD1. Germline V gene sequence: CDR1 SGHRS, CDR2 YFSETQ. The CDR3 consists of 12 residues. V lost 4 bases, J lost 9 bases, and 6 bases stayed unmatched. The CDR3 region is CASSGGTDKAFF. As DNA, the CDR3 is TGCGCCAGCAGCGGAGGGACAGATAAAGCTTTCTTT.

This chain links TRBV30 with TRBJ1-6, with D possibly being TRBD1 (6 bases). The V gene lost 3 bases and the J gene lost 10 bases, with 19 bases spanning the gap. Germline lookup yields CDR1 GTSNPN and CDR2 SVGIG (reference sequence). The CDR3 is made up of 15 amino acids. In DNA, the CDR3 is TGTGCCTGGAGCCGAACAGGGAATAGAAAGTCACCCCTCCACTTT. Its protein product is CAWSRTGNRKSPLHF. Full variable domain (remainder filled in from reference TRBV30 and TRBJ1-6): SQTIHQWPATLVQPVGSPLSLECTVEGTSNPNLYWYRQAAGRGLQLLFYSVGIGQISSEVPQNLSASRPQDRQFILSSKKLLLSDSGFYLCAWSRTGNRKSPLHFGNGTRLTVT.

The chain combines TRBV19 with TRBJ2-1; TRBD2 agrees at 10 bases. With V trimmed by 6 bases and J by 9 bases, 5 bases remained unmatched. Germline V CDR1 and CDR2: LNHDA, SQIVND (reference sequence). This CDR3 region has 13 residues. CDR3 DNA: TGTGCCAGTAGAGAGCGGGGGGGGTCTGAGCAGTTCTTC. Translating gives CASRERGGSEQFF.

The genes are TRBV2 and TRBJ1-6; the match to TRBD1 covers 9 bases. Per germline, CDR1 SNHLY and CDR2 FYNNEI. The CDR3 length is 16 residues. Losses at the gene ends were 2 bases for V and 9 bases for J; bases not matched to a gene: 8. The CDR3 coding sequence is TGTGCCAGCAGTGAATCACCGGGACAGGGTACTTCACCCCTCCACTTT. Encoded protein: CASSESPGQGTSPLHF.

As regards this clone: In the same sample, other DNA sequences code for this CDR3. Written as DNA, the CDR3 is TGTGCCAGCAGTTTAGCCTCTAGCTACGAGCAGTACTTC. It encodes CASSLASSYEQYF. The chain employs TRBV27 and TRBJ2-7; D is uncertain. With 2 bases removed from V and 3 bases from J, the gap between germline ends came to 8 bases. Per germline, CDR1 MNHEY and CDR2 SMNVEV (reference sequence). The CDR3 sequence is 13 residues long.

The chain uses TRBV5-1 and TRBJ1-1; tentative D call: TRBD1 (5 bases). Germline V gene sequence: CDR1 SGHRS, CDR2 YFSETQ. Between the trimmed V and J ends, which lost 0 bases and 9 bases, there was a span of 12 bases. CDR3 length: 13 amino acids. The CDR3 sequence is CASSLAVDSQAFF. The DNA of the CDR3 is TGCGCCAGCAGCTTGGCCGTCGACAGCCAAGCTTTCTTT.

DNA of the CDR3: TGTGCCAGCAGTGCATGGGGGCTAGGCTCCTACAATGAGCAGTTCTTC. It translates to CASSAWGLGSYNEQFF. J is TRBJ2-1 and V is TRBV2; a weak D match, TRBD1 (6 bases). CDR1 SNHLY and CDR2 FYNNEI come from the germline V gene. The CDR3 is 16 amino acids. V was cut by 4 bases and J by 0 bases, with 13 bases left in between.

The V and J genes are TRBV10-1 and TRBJ2-3, with D tentatively TRBD1 (5 bases). The CDR3 totals 13 residues. Germline loops: CDR1 WNHNN, CDR2 SYGVQD (reference sequence). Trimming took 3 bases from V and 5 from J, leaving 9 bases between them. The CDR3 is CASSDRVEDTQYF. The CDR3, as DNA: TGCGCCAGCAGTGACAGGGTGGAAGATACGCAGTATTTT.

This chain uses TRBV6-1 with TRBJ1-1, with TRBD1 matching 7 bases. The ends lost 6 bases at V and 0 bases at J; junction bases unmatched: 7. Germline V gene lookup returns CDR1 MNHNS and CDR2 SASEGT. The CDR3 has 15 residues. This CDR3 reads CASRDRQTMNTEAFF. The CDR3 coding sequence is TGTGCCAGCAGGGACAGGCAAACCATGAACACTGAAGCTTTCTTT.

The chain joins TRBV28 to TRBJ2-7, with D possibly TRBD1 on 6 matching bases. CDR3 size: 14 residues. Trimming pared 4 bases from V and 0 bases from J, leaving 10 bases between. From germline, CDR1 is MDHEN and CDR2 SYDVKM. This CDR3 is CASSSTGSSYEQYF. The CDR3 coding sequence is TGTGCCAGCAGTTCAACAGGGAGCTCCTACGAGCAGTACTTC.

The V call is TRBV25-1, the J call TRBJ1-5; D gene unclear. The CDR3 has 9 residues. Germline V lookup: CDR1 MGHDK, CDR2 SYGVNS. Between the trimmed V and J ends, which lost 8 bases and 5 bases, there was a span of 1 base. Here the CDR3 reads CASDQPQHF. The CDR3 nucleotides read TGTGCCAGCGATCAGCCCCAGCATTTT.

The chain links TRBV4-2 to TRBJ1-5; no firm D call. Trimming cost V 3 bases and J 0 bases, with 6 bases left between them. Germline V gene data show CDR1 as LGHNA and CDR2 as YNFKEQ. There are 14 residues in the CDR3. CDR3 coding DNA: TGTGCCAGCAGCCATTGGGGTAGCAATCAGCCCCAGCATTTT. Translation gives CASSHWGSNQPQHF.

CDR3 DNA sequence: TGTGCCAGCAGCTTACTAGCAGCCCAGGGCTACGAGCAGTACTTC. Translating gives CASSLLAAQGYEQYF. V and J are TRBV11-2 and TRBJ2-7; either TRBD1 or TRBD2 may supply D (5 bases each). V shed 2 bases and J shed 3 bases, with 14 bases lying between them. This CDR3 contains 15 residues. From germline, CDR1 is SGHAT and CDR2 FQNNGV.

The chain recombines TRBV5-6 with TRBJ2-5; possibly TRBD1 for D (8 bases). This CDR3 is built from 15 residues. V was shortened by 4 bases and J by 5 bases, with 18 bases between the two germline ends. Germline CDR1 and CDR2: SGHDT and YYEEEE. CDR3: CASSPGGTGDETQYF. CDR3 nucleotide sequence: TGTGCCAGCAGCCCCGGGGGGACAGGAGACGAGACCCAGTACTTC. The full variable domain, completed using reference TRBV5-6 and TRBJ2-5, is DAGVTQSPTHLIKTRGQQVTLRCSPKSGHDTVSWYQQALGQGPQFIFQYYEEEERQRGNFPDRFSGHQFPNYSSELNVNALLLGDSALYLCASSPGGTGDETQYFGPGTRLLVL.

The DNA of the CDR3 is TGCGCCAGGGGCGGGGCCGGTAATGAAAAACTGTTTTTT. Its protein product is CARGGAGNEKLFF. J is TRBJ1-4 and V is TRBV10-1; the D gene is possibly TRBD1 (5 bases). Germline lookup yields CDR1 WNHNN and CDR2 SYGVQD (reference sequence). V was trimmed by 9 bases and J by 4 bases, leaving 12 bases between them. The CDR3 is 13 amino acids.

V and J are TRBV5-6 and TRBJ2-2, with D uncertain. This CDR3 is 13 amino acids long. Germline assignment: CDR1 SGHDT and CDR2 YYEEEE. V lost 3 bases to trimming and J lost 1 base, with 4 bases between them. The DNA of the CDR3 is TGTGCCAGCAGCTACCTGAACACCGGGGAGCTGTTTTTT. Its translation is CASSYLNTGELFF.

V gene TRBV19 combines with J gene TRBJ2-5; possibly TRBD1 for D (5 bases). The tail of the sequence fits TRBJ2-7 better, so the J call may be wrong. Germline V lookup: CDR1 LNHDA, CDR2 SQIVND (reference sequence). CDR3 length: 16 residues. Written as DNA, the CDR3 is TGTGCCAGTAGTAGGCCACCAGGGCAGGAAGCCTACGAGCAGTACTTC. Encoded protein: CASSRPPGQEAYEQYF.

V gene TRBV7-2 combines with J gene TRBJ2-7; TRBD2 matches at 8 bases. CDR1 SGHTA and CDR2 FQGNSA come from the germline V gene. CDR3 length: 15 residues. Unmatched junction bases numbered 3, after V lost 2 bases and J lost 0 bases. The CDR3: CASSLYRGGSYEQYF. Written as DNA, the CDR3 is TGTGCCAGCAGCTTATACCGGGGGGGCTCCTACGAGCAGTACTTC.